These T cell receptor beta chains were read from a single sample in a study of T cell responses to AZD1222 COVID-19 vaccine. Sequencing was performed with immunoSEQ multiplex PCR; in TCRdb, only in-frame clones are kept and a portion is missing. This sample has around 45,000 clones, with about four fifths found just once. The sequences come from peripheral blood, collected 28 days after the second dose of the MenACWY control vaccine. All receptors derive from an adult who received the MenACWY meningococcal vaccine as a control. CDR3s include the opening cysteine and the closing phenylalanine or tryptophan. Each record gives: clone size, D gene, V gene, J gene, CDR3 protein, CDR3 DNA. A D gene is named only where the DNA matches it firmly. Some rows have no size entry. The others give once, few or many, or a class for an expanded clone.

>.|.|TRBV7-2|TRBJ1-5
CASSLGLSANQPQHF
TGTGCCAGCAGCTTAGGACTCTCAGCGAATCAGCCCCAGCATTTT
>.|.|TRBV9|TRBJ1-3
CASSVDSLLSGNTIYF
TGTGCCAGCAGCGTAGACTCTCTCCTCTCTGGAAACACCATATATTTT
>.|.|TRBV3-1/TRBV3-2|TRBJ1-3
CASSLHQRGTLSGNTIYF
TGTGCCAGCAGCCTCCATCAGCGGGGTACACTCTCTGGAAACACCATATATTTT
>.|TRBD1|TRBV9|TRBJ1-2
CASSARTGDNYGYTF
TGTGCCAGCAGCGCGCGGACAGGTGATAACTATGGCTACACCTTC
>once|.|TRBV2|TRBJ2-2
CASSEGRTGELFF
TGTGCCAGCAGCGAGGGGCGTACCGGGGAGCTGTTTTTT
>.|.|TRBV9|TRBJ1-4
CASSRVPSTTNEKLFF
TGTGCCAGCAGCCGGGTCCCCAGTACAACTAATGAAAAACTGTTTTTT
>.|TRBD1|TRBV7-7|TRBJ2-7
CASTLSRDRHYEQYF
TGTGCCAGCACCCTATCACGGGACAGGCACTACGAGCAGTACTTC
>.|.|TRBV12-5|TRBJ2-7
CASGPTVYEQYF
TGTGCTAGTGGTCCGACAGTCTACGAGCAGTACTTC
>.|TRBD1|TRBV10-3|TRBJ2-7
CAISDQQGREQYF
TGTGCCATCAGTGATCAACAGGGGCGGGAGCAGTACTTC
>.|.|TRBV15|TRBJ2-1
CATSRKERRTYNEQFF
TGTGCCACCAGCAGAAAGGAGCGGAGGACCTACAATGAGCAGTTCTTC
>.|TRBD1|TRBV6-5|TRBJ1-2
CASKRQGDYGYTF
TGTGCCAGCAAACGGCAGGGGGACTATGGCTACACCTTC
>.|.|TRBV7-6|TRBJ1-4
CASSLEGQDEKLFF
TGTGCCAGCAGCTTAGAAGGACAAGATGAAAAACTGTTTTTT
>.|.|TRBV5-5|TRBJ1-3
CASSLELIQGNTIYF
TGTGCCAGCAGCTTGGAGCTCATCCAGGGAAACACCATATATTTT
>.|TRBD1|TRBV10-3|TRBJ2-7
CAISQGIRTGEHF
TGTGCCATCAGCCAGGGGATACGGACAGGGGAACACTTC